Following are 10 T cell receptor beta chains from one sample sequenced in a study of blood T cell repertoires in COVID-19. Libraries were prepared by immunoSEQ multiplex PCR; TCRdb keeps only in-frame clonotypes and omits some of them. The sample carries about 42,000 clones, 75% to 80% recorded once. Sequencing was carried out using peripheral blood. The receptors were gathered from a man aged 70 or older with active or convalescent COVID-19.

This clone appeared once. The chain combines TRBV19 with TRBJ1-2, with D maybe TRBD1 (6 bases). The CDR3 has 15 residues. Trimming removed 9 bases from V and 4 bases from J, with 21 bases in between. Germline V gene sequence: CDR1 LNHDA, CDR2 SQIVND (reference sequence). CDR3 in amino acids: CASNTAGAGSYGYTF. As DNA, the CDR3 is TGTGCCAGCAACACTGCAGGGGCTGGCTCCTATGGCTACACCTTC.

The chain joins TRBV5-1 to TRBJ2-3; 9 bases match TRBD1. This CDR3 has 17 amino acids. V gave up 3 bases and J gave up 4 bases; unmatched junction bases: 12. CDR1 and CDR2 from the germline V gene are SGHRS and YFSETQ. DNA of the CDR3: TGCGCCAGCAGCTGGACCGCGGGACAGGGATTCCCAGATACGCAGTATTTT. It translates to CASSWTAGQGFPDTQYF.

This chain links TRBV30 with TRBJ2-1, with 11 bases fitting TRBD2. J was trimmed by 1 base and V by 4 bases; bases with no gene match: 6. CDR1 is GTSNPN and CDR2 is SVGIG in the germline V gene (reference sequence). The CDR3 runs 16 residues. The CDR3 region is CAWNGRLAGSYNEQFF. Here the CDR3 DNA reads TGTGCCTGGAATGGTCGACTAGCGGGGTCCTACAATGAGCAGTTCTTC.

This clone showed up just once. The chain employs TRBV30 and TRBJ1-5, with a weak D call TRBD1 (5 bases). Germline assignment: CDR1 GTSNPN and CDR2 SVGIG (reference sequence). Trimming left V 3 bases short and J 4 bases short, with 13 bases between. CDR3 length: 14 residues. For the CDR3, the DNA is TGTGCCTGGAGCGTTCTACAGGAAAATCAGCCCCAGCATTTT. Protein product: CAWSVLQENQPQHF.

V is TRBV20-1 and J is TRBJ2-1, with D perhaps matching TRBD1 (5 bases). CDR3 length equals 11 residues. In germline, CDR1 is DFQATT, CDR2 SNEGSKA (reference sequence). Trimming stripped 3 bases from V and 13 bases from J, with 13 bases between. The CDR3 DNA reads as TGCAGTGCTAGGTCTACGACAGTCCAGTTCTTC. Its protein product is CSARSTTVQFF.

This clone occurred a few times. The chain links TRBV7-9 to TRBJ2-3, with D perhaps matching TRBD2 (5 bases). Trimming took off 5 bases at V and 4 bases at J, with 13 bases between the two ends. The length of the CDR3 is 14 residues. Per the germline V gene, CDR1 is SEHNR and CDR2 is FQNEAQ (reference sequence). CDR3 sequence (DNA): TGTGCCAGCAGCCTTACTAGGTCCCCAGATACGCAGTATTTT. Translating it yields CASSLTRSPDTQYF.

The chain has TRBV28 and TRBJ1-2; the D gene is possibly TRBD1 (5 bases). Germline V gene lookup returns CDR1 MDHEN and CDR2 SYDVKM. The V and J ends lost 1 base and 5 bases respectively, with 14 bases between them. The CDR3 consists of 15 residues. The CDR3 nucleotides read TGTGCCAGCAGTTTATCCGGTCCGGGGGGGTATGGCTACACCTTC. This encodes CASSLSGPGGYGYTF.

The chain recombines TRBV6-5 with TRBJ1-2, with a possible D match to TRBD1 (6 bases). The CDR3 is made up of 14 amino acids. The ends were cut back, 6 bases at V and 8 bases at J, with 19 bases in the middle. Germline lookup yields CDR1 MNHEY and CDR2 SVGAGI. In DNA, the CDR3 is TGTGCCAGCAGCATGCTGGTGGGGGCGAGAGGCTACACCTTC. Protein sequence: CASSMLVGARGYTF.

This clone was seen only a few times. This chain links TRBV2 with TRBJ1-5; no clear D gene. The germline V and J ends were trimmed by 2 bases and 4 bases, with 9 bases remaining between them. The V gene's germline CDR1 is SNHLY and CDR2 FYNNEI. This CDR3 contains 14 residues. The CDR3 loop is CASSERVGNQPQHF. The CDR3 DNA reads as TGTGCCAGCAGTGAACGGGTCGGGAATCAGCCCCAGCATTTT.

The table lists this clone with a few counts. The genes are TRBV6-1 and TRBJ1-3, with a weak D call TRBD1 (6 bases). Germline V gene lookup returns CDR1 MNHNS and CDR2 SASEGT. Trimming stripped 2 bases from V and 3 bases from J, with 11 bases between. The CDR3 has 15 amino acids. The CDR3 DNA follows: TGTGCCAGCAGTGAACTGGGGGCGCATGGAAACACCATATATTTT. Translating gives CASSELGAHGNTIYF.